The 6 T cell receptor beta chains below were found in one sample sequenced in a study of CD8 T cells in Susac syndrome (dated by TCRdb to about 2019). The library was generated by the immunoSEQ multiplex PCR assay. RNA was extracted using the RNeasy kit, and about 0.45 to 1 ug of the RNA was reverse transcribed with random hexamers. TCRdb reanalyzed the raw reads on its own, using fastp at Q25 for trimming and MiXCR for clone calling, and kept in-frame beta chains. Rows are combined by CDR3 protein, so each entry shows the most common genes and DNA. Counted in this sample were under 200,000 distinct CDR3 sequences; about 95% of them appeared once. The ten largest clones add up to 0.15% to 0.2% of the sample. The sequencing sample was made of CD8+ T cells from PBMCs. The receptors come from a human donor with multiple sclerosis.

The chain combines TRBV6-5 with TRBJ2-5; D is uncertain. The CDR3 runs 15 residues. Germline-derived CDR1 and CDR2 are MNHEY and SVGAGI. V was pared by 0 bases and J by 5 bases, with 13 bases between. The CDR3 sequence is CASSYSSGPSETQYF. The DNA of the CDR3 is TGTGCCAGCAGTTACTCGTCTGGGCCTTCGGAGACCCAGTACTTC.

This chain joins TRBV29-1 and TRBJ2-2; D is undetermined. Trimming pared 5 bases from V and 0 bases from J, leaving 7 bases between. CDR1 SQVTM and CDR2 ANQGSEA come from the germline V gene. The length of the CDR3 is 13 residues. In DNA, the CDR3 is TGCAGCGTTTGCCCCGCGAACACCGGGGAGCTGTTTTTT. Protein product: CSVCPANTGELFF.

DNA of the CDR3: TGTGCCAGCAGGAATGTCAGGGAGGAGCAGTACTTC. Its protein is CASRNVREEQYF. This chain connects TRBV2 to TRBJ2-7; either TRBD1 or TRBD2 may supply D (5 bases each). The V gene's germline CDR1 is SNHLY and CDR2 FYNNEI. Trimming took 6 bases from V and 7 from J, leaving 13 bases between them. This CDR3 is 12 amino acids long. Together with reference TRBV2 and TRBJ2-7, the CDR3 gives the full variable domain: EPEVTQTPSHQVTQMGQEVILRCVPISNHLYFYWYRQILGQKVEFLVSFYNNEISEKSEIFDDQFSVERPDGSNFTLKIRSTKLEDSAMYFCASRNVREEQYFGPGTRLTVT.

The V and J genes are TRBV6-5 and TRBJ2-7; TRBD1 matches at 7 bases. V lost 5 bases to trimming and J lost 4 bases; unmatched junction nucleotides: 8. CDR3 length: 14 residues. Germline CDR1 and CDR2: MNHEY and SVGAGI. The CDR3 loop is CASSTYQGVYEQYF. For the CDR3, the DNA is TGTGCCAGCAGTACCTACCAGGGGGTATACGAGCAGTACTTC.

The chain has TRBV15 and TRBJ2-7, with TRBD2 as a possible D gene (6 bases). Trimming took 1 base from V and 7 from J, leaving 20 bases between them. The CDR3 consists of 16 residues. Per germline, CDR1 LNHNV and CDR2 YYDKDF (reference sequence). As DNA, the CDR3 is TGTGCCACCAGCAGAGGAACGGGGGTAGCGGAGGGGGAGCAGTACTTC. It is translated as CATSRGTGVAEGEQYF.

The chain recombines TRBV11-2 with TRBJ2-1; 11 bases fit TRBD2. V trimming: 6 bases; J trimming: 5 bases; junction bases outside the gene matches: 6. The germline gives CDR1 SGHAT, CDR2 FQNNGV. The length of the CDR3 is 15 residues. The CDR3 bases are TGTGCCAGCAGTCCCTGGACTAGCGGGCACAATGAGCAGTTCTTC. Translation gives CASSPWTSGHNEQFF.